Here is one T cell receptor beta chain with its context. Germline assignment: CDR1 SGDLS and CDR2 YYNGEE. The CDR3 spans 15 residues. The V gene lost 0 bases and the J gene lost 3 bases, with 12 bases spanning the gap. This record belongs to a study of blood T cell repertoires in COVID-19. Study-level background: The origin of the acute and convalescent COVID-19 samples was the United States, Italy and Spain.

The repertoire was sequenced with immunoSEQ multiplex PCR; TCRdb's copy has only in-frame clones and lacks some. The sample records about 310,000 clones, about nine tenths being singletons. The sequence came from a man in his forties or fifties with active or convalescent COVID-19. The sample taken for sequencing was peripheral blood. The genes are TRBV9 and TRBJ1-1; the D gene is possibly TRBD1 (6 bases). CDR3 nucleotide sequence: TGTGCCAGCAGCGTAGATCGGGGGGCGGACACTGAAGCTTTCTTT. It yields the protein CASSVDRGADTEAFF.